One sample yielded the 30 T cell receptor beta chains listed below, sequenced in a study of T cells after posttransplantation cyclophosphamide. Method: immunoSEQ multiplex PCR; TCRdb's copy keeps in-frame clones and lacks some. The sample lists some 20,000 clones; approximately 98% were seen once. Cells defined as naive were viable CD3+CD4+ or CD3+CD8+ and CCR7+CD45RA+CD45RO-CD95-CD27+CD28+. Sequenced input: naive CD4+ T cells sorted from PBMCs. The receptors stem from a middle-aged man in good health, CMV-negative, and a related stem cell transplant donor.

The gene calls are TRBV5-4 and TRBJ2-7; D possibly corresponds to TRBD2 (6 bases). Germline V gene lookup returns CDR1 SGHNT and CDR2 YYREEE (reference sequence). V was cut by 4 bases and J by 3 bases, with 14 bases left in between. The CDR3 runs to 14 residues. CDR3 in amino acids: CASSARTGDYEQYF. The CDR3 region has the DNA TGTGCCAGCAGCGCCCGGACGGGAGACTACGAGCAGTACTTC.

The V call is TRBV25-1, the J call TRBJ2-7; perhaps TRBD2 as D (5 bases). The CDR3 is made up of 13 amino acids. The germline V and J ends were trimmed by 7 bases and 3 bases, with 13 bases remaining between them. CDR1 MGHDK and CDR2 SYGVNS come from the germline V gene. This CDR3 reads CASTQPGFYEQYF. CDR3 nucleotides: TGTGCCAGCACCCAACCGGGGTTCTACGAGCAGTACTTC.

The CDR3 reads CASSWGQGAYEQYF. The CDR3 DNA follows: TGCGCCAGCAGCTGGGGACAGGGAGCTTACGAGCAGTACTTC. The chain recombines TRBV5-1 with TRBJ2-7; 9 bases align to TRBD1. V dropped 3 bases and J dropped 4; count of bases not matched to a gene: 5. Germline V gene lookup returns CDR1 SGHRS and CDR2 YFSETQ. The length of the CDR3 is 14 residues.

This chain uses TRBV4-2 with TRBJ2-1; D perhaps matches TRBD1 (5 bases). CDR1 is LGHNA and CDR2 is YNFKEQ in the germline V gene. V was pared by 0 bases and J by 9 bases, with 9 bases between. The CDR3 consists of 13 residues. The CDR3 region has the DNA TGTGCCAGCAGCCAAGACGGAACAGGTGAGCAGTTCTTC. It yields the protein CASSQDGTGEQFF.

The chain uses TRBV7-9 and TRBJ2-1, with no clear D. The length of the CDR3 is 13 residues. From germline, CDR1 is SEHNR and CDR2 FQNEAQ (reference sequence). The germline V and J ends were trimmed by 5 bases and 2 bases, with 7 bases remaining between them. CDR3 DNA sequence: TGTGCCAGCAGCCCGAGCGCCTACAATGAGCAGTTCTTC. Translating gives CASSPSAYNEQFF.

The gene calls are TRBV15 and TRBJ1-5; D not resolved. Trimming took 1 base from V and 0 from J, leaving 10 bases between them. The germline V gene encodes CDR1 LNHNV and CDR2 YYDKDF (reference sequence). CDR3 length equals 16 residues. CDR3 coding DNA: TGTGCCACCAGCAGAGGAGGATCGGTTAGCAATCAGCCCCAGCATTTT. This gives the protein CATSRGGSVSNQPQHF.

The chain combines TRBV7-9 with TRBJ1-2; D not certain. CDR1 is SEHNR, CDR2 FQNEAQ, per germline (reference sequence). V shed 3 bases and J shed 5 bases, with 10 bases lying between them. This CDR3 is 13 amino acids long. The CDR3 loop reads CASSLAASYGYTF. The CDR3 DNA reads TGTGCCAGCAGCTTGGCGGCGTCGTATGGCTACACCTTC.

The chain carries TRBV27 and TRBJ2-5; D is undetermined. The CDR3 extends over 14 amino acids. V lost 3 bases and J 7 bases, leaving 15 bases between the germline ends. CDR1 is MNHEY, CDR2 SMNVEV, per germline (reference sequence). The CDR3 coding sequence is TGTGCCAGCAGTTTTTCGGCCGGGTCTGGGACCCAGTACTTC. Protein: CASSFSAGSGTQYF.

This clone occurred once. This chain uses TRBV7-9 with TRBJ2-5; 8 positions agree with TRBD1. V was clipped by 4 bases and J by 5 bases; unmatched bases: 3. Germline V gene data show CDR1 as SEHNR and CDR2 as FQNEAQ (reference sequence). The length of the CDR3 is 13 residues. CDR3 protein: CASSWDRWETQYF. The CDR3 nucleotides are TGTGCCAGCAGCTGGGACAGGTGGGAGACCCAGTACTTC.

V gene TRBV18 combines with J gene TRBJ2-7; 8 bases line up with TRBD1. The CDR3 has 15 residues. V gave up 3 bases and J gave up 2 bases; unmatched junction bases: 6. The germline V gene has CDR1 KGHSH and CDR2 LQKENI. CDR3 protein: CASSPTRTGPYEQYF. Written as DNA, the CDR3 is TGTGCCAGCTCACCGACCCGGACAGGGCCCTACGAGCAGTACTTC.

This chain uses TRBV11-3 with TRBJ2-5, with a possible D match to TRBD1 (6 bases). V was clipped by 5 bases and J by 2 bases, with 12 bases between them. This CDR3 has 14 amino acids. Germline V lookup: CDR1 SGHNT, CDR2 YENEEA. The DNA for the CDR3 is TGTGCCAGCAGCATCGGCGGACAGCAAGAGACCCAGTACTTC. Translating gives CASSIGGQQETQYF.

The chain links TRBV7-9 to TRBJ1-1; the match to TRBD1 covers 7 bases. This CDR3 region has 15 residues. The V and J ends lost 2 bases and 6 bases, in that order; junction bases with no gene match: 9. Germline V gene data show CDR1 as SEHNR and CDR2 as FQNEAQ (reference sequence). Here the CDR3 reads CASSLSAQGNPEAFF. CDR3 nucleotide sequence: TGTGCCAGCAGCTTATCGGCACAGGGGAATCCTGAAGCTTTCTTT.

The V gene is TRBV28, the J gene TRBJ1-4; D may be TRBD1 (5 bases). V dropped 2 bases and J dropped 5 bases, with 9 bases sitting between them. The CDR3 is 14 residues long. Germline CDR1 and CDR2: MDHEN and SYDVKM. In nucleotides, the CDR3 is TGTGCCAGCAGTTTACCAGGGATCAATGAAAAACTGTTTTTT. Its protein product is CASSLPGINEKLFF.

The V call is TRBV2, the J call TRBJ1-5; 7 nucleotides align to TRBD1. Looked up from germline, CDR1 is SNHLY and CDR2 is FYNNEI. V lost 4 bases, J lost 0 bases, and 6 bases stayed unmatched. The CDR3 totals 16 residues. The CDR3 nucleotides read TGTGCCAGCAGTGCCGGGACAGCTTATAGCAATCAGCCCCAGCATTTT. Amino acids: CASSAGTAYSNQPQHF. Variable domain in full (rest from reference TRBV2 and TRBJ1-5): EPEVTQTPSHQVTQMGQEVILRCVPISNHLYFYWYRQILGQKVEFLVSFYNNEISEKSEIFDDQFSVERPDGSNFTLKIRSTKLEDSAMYFCASSAGTAYSNQPQHFGDGTRLSIL.

V gene TRBV25-1 combines with J gene TRBJ2-1; D remains ambiguous. This CDR3 is 14 amino acids long. Germline CDR1 MGHDK, CDR2 SYGVNS. V shed 0 bases and J shed 2 bases, with 5 bases lying between them. The CDR3 reads CASSEYRAYNEQFF. DNA of the CDR3: TGTGCCAGCAGTGAATACCGAGCCTACAATGAGCAGTTCTTC.

The chain links TRBV21-1 to TRBJ2-1; TRBD2, the D gene given by the table, was not confirmed from the DNA. TRBV21-1 is flagged as a pseudogene. This CDR3 has 18 amino acids. The CDR3 DNA reads TGTGCCAGCAGCAAACTGGTGCGGAGCGGGCTAACGGGGAATGAGCAGTTCTTC. Protein product: CASSKLVRSGLTGNEQFF.

V and J are TRBV19 and TRBJ2-5; the match to TRBD1 covers 8 bases. The CDR3 is 16 residues long. Germline V lookup: CDR1 LNHDA, CDR2 SQIVND (reference sequence). V lost 5 bases to trimming and J lost 5 bases; unmatched junction nucleotides: 13. The CDR3 DNA sequence: TGTGCCAGTAGTGCCCATCAGGGGGCAAGCCGGGAGACCCAGTACTTC. Translating gives CASSAHQGASRETQYF. Full variable domain (remainder filled in from reference TRBV19 and TRBJ2-5): DGGITQSPKYLFRKEGQNVTLSCEQNLNHDAMYWYRQDPGQGLRLIYYSQIVNDFQKGDIAEGYSVSREKKESFPLTVTSAQKNPTAFYLCASSAHQGASRETQYFGPGTRLLVL.

This clone was found a few times. The chain combines TRBV18 with TRBJ1-5; D is unresolved. This CDR3 comprises 15 residues. The V gene lost 3 bases and the J gene lost 2 bases, with 11 bases spanning the gap. Per the germline V gene, CDR1 is KGHSH and CDR2 is LQKENI. CDR3: CASSPSHRGNQPQHF. The CDR3, as DNA: TGTGCCAGCTCACCGAGTCACCGAGGCAATCAGCCCCAGCATTTT.

The chain combines TRBV7-2 with TRBJ2-3, with 14 bases matching TRBD2. The ends lost 2 bases at V and 5 bases at J; junction bases unmatched: 9. This CDR3 is built from 18 residues. CDR1 and CDR2 (germline): SGHTA, FQGNSA. The CDR3 loop is CASSLSGLAGGRGDTQYF. DNA for the CDR3: TGTGCCAGCAGCTTATCCGGACTAGCGGGAGGACGAGGAGATACGCAGTATTTT.

The chain combines TRBV4-1 with TRBJ2-5; no clear D gene. This CDR3 has 14 residues. Deletions cut 1 base from V and 2 bases from J, with 8 bases between. CDR1 and CDR2 (germline): MGHRA, YSYEKL. The CDR3 sequence is CASSQVLQQETQYF. CDR3 nucleotides: TGCGCCAGCAGCCAAGTTCTCCAGCAAGAGACCCAGTACTTC.

This rearrangement joins TRBV19 to TRBJ2-7, with 9 bases that match TRBD1. The germline V gene encodes CDR1 LNHDA and CDR2 SQIVND (reference sequence). The CDR3 totals 15 residues. J gave up 6 bases and V 4 bases, and 10 bases lay outside the gene matches. The CDR3 DNA reads TGTGCCAGTAGTACTACAGGGGGCGCTTTTGGCGAGCAGTACTTC. It codes for CASSTTGGAFGEQYF.

The chain's CDR3 is CASIQGARAEAFF. CDR3 nucleotide sequence: TGTGCCAGCATCCAGGGGGCTCGGGCTGAAGCTTTCTTT. The rearrangement joins TRBV6-6 to TRBJ1-1, with 8 bases that match TRBD1. Germline V gene lookup returns CDR1 MNHNY and CDR2 SVGAGI (reference sequence). V lost 7 bases to trimming and J lost 6 bases; unmatched junction nucleotides: 7. The CDR3 consists of 13 residues.

This chain uses TRBV6-4 with TRBJ1-6, with unresolved D. Trimming took off 6 bases at V and 9 bases at J, with 12 bases between the two ends. Germline V gene lookup returns CDR1 MRHNA and CDR2 SNTAGT. The CDR3 extends over 13 amino acids. The CDR3 loop is CASRGDFGSPLHF. In DNA, the CDR3 is TGTGCCAGCAGAGGAGACTTTGGTTCACCCCTCCACTTT.

The chain joins TRBV4-1 to TRBJ2-1; TRBD2 matches at 10 bases. CDR1 is MGHRA, CDR2 YSYEKL, per germline. The V gene end was trimmed by 6 bases and the J gene end by 3 bases; junction bases not matched to a gene: 8. The CDR3 runs to 16 residues. The CDR3 sequence: CASRSLAGTSYNEQFF. The CDR3 region has the DNA TGCGCCAGCAGATCACTAGCGGGAACCAGCTACAATGAGCAGTTCTTC.

The chain links TRBV19 to TRBJ1-1; D ambiguous. The CDR3 consists of 13 residues. CDR1 and CDR2 (germline): LNHDA, SQIVND (reference sequence). Trimming removed 5 bases at V and 1 base at J, with 8 bases between. This CDR3 is CASSAEQNTEAFF. CDR3 DNA sequence: TGTGCCAGTAGTGCTGAACAGAACACTGAAGCTTTCTTT.

This clone was counted once. V gene TRBV9 combines with J gene TRBJ1-2, with D possibly being TRBD1 (6 bases). With 0 bases removed from V and 2 bases from J, the gap between germline ends came to 8 bases. Germline lookup yields CDR1 SGDLS and CDR2 YYNGEE. The CDR3 has 14 amino acids. The CDR3 DNA is TGTGCCAGCAGCGTAGACCAGGGGAACTATGGCTACACCTTC. Amino acid sequence: CASSVDQGNYGYTF.

The chain recombines TRBV27 with TRBJ2-7; 11 bases agree with TRBD2. J was trimmed by 5 bases and V by 4 bases; bases with no gene match: 4. Germline V lookup: CDR1 MNHEY, CDR2 SMNVEV (reference sequence). CDR3 size: 14 residues. As DNA, the CDR3 is TGTGCCAGCAGTTCAATAGCGGGAGGGAACGAGCAGTACTTC. The encoded protein is CASSSIAGGNEQYF.

The CDR3: CASSLGSSPLHF. The CDR3 DNA is TGTGCCAGCAGTTTAGGGAGCTCACCCCTCCACTTT. This chain uses TRBV28 with TRBJ1-6; D remains unclear. CDR1 is MDHEN, CDR2 SYDVKM, per germline. The CDR3 extends over 12 amino acids. Trimming left V 2 bases short and J 10 bases short, with 6 bases between.

This rearrangement joins TRBV7-9 to TRBJ2-5; the D gene is possibly TRBD1 (6 bases). The CDR3 totals 13 residues. The V gene lost 6 bases and the J gene lost 1 base, with 9 bases spanning the gap. Germline CDR1 is SEHNR and CDR2 is FQNEAQ (reference sequence). CDR3 coding DNA: TGTGCCAGCAGTAGGGGGTTCCAAGAGACCCAGTACTTC. As protein: CASSRGFQETQYF.

This chain uses TRBV30 with TRBJ2-7, with 7 bases matching TRBD1. The V gene end was trimmed by 2 bases and the J gene end by 4 bases; junction bases not matched to a gene: 17. CDR3 length: 17 amino acids. Germline loops: CDR1 GTSNPN, CDR2 SVGIG (reference sequence). This CDR3 is CAWSPGNEGAVGYEQYF. The CDR3 nucleotides are TGTGCCTGGAGTCCTGGGAATGAGGGGGCGGTGGGGTACGAGCAGTACTTC.